Listed here is a single T cell receptor (beta chain). Its antigen specificity is not known. No much larger clone exists at a distance of one base, and base qualities are not known. The data derive from a study of Tregs in tolerant kidney transplant recipients (dated by TCRdb to the late 2010s). Turning to the overall study: The study applied TCRbeta sequencing to find donor-specific regulatory T cells before combined kidney and bone marrow transplantation and then followed those same cells after transplant. In a few healthy controls, several methods of expanding Tregs specific for an allogeneic donor were compared by TCRbeta repertoire sequencing.

Taken from cysteine to phenylalanine, the CDR3 has 14 residues. Of the read, only the CDR3 DNA is kept; its 42 bases are in frame from base 1. CDR1 and CDR2 (SGHRS, YFSETQ) derive from the germline V gene. The V end gives up 4 bases and the J end 2 bases, leaving 5 bases in the junction not matched to a gene. Thawed PBMCs were FACS-sorted into unstimulated Tregs (CD4+CD25+CD127-), CD4+ non-Tregs (CD4+CD25-), CD4 cells and CD8 cells. Healthy control blood was obtained either as purchased buffy coats or from healthy volunteers. Healthy control blood was processed by Ficoll density gradient to PBMCs and cryopreserved; patient PBMCs were collected before and after transplant. Here is what the overall study found, with its caveats: Expanding Tregs with activated donor B cells appeared to identify the most biologically relevant and donor-specific TCRbeta repertoire. The study was limited by small patient numbers, and the findings need validation in larger populations and under other immunosuppression protocols. Biological reproducibility was not examined directly, but technical replication error appeared to be minimal.

For TCRbeta CDR3 sequencing, genomic DNA from the sorted cells was extracted using the QIAGEN DNeasy Blood and Tissue Kit. High-throughput TCRbeta CDR3 sequencing was carried out commercially through immunoSEQ, with PCR amplification with bias correction and internal controls included. In the source study's methods: Unique productive TCRbeta sequences were defined by CDR3 nucleotide sequence where primers matched, otherwise by CDR3 amino acid sequence with Vbeta and Jbeta genes. Sorting error was corrected by removing sequences shared between sorted populations at a frequency ratio of 2:1 or less, and the remaining shared sequences were assigned to the higher population. A sequence was defined as donor-reactive if the sequence was expanded at least 5-fold in CFSE-low cells compared with unstimulated cells and had a frequency of at least 0.01% in CFSE-low cells. Jensen-Shannon divergence calculated on the top 100 TCRbeta sequences ranked by frequency was used to measure repertoire divergence. For samples with multiple sequencing runs, sorting error was corrected separately for each run before the runs were pooled. This immuneACCESS table, as held by TCRdb, lists in-frame sequences with V and J called but not all clones. Of the missing ones, under half trace to an unresolved V gene in checked studies; the others have no known cause. The V and J calls and clone size were taken over from that table, and D and trimming were inferred from the DNA. For this sample the table gives about 240,000 clones, of which more than 65% were detected only once. The ten largest make up 0.5% to 0.65% of the sample.

The TCR comes from a human donor in good health. The receptor chain draws on TRBV5-1 and TRBJ2-7; 8 bases in between match TRBD1. The sample comprised CD4+ T cells from blood. The CDR3 region has the sequence CASSPGTGTYEQYF. Here is the DNA: TGCGCCAGCAGCCCCGGGACAGGAACCTACGAGCAGTACTTC.